This TCR beta chain was identified during a study of PD-L1 blockade in urothelial cancer (dated by TCRdb to 2016 to 2017). As for the study more broadly: Therapy was started at some point between 2012 and 2014 for all patients, and atezolizumab 1,200 mg was administered intravenously every 3 weeks. Some 29 patients had pretreatment blood TCR-seq, roughly 25 had at least one posttreatment blood collection, and roughly 25 had tumor TCR-seq. In the same patients, whole exome sequencing and RNA sequencing of pretreatment tumors were performed in addition to TCR sequencing. Durable clinical benefit was achieved by nine patients and was not achieved by 20 patients. An ECOG performance status of 0 or 1 was recorded for the patients, and 0 to 3 prior chemotherapy regimens had been received by the patients. Progression-free survival longer than 6 months counted as durable clinical benefit, and TCR features were additionally tested against both progression-free and overall survival. About nine tenths of the roughly 30 patients were males with bladder-origin urothelial cancer, and 18 of 29 reported a prior smoking history. Blood samples were analyzed at two time points: 3 weeks after treatment start (second dose) and 6 weeks after treatment start. A median of approximately 140,000 T cells and roughly 80,000 unique TCRs was obtained from blood samples, and a median clonality of approximately 0.08 was observed. The study was an exploratory multi-omic analysis of somatic, immune and clinical correlates of response to PD-L1 blockade with atezolizumab in urothelial cancer. TCR sequencing covered pretreatment tumor samples and matched, serially collected peripheral blood taken before and after atezolizumab treatment.

In regard to this clone: What antigen it recognizes has not been identified. Base qualities were left out, and no much larger clone turns up one base away.

The label giving this sample's time point can be read as: pretreatment peripheral blood. The cohort comprised more than 25 patients with locally advanced or metastatic urothelial carcinoma treated at Memorial Sloan Kettering on a trial protocol. Peripheral blood mononuclear cells were collected from each patient pretreatment and during treatment, giving between 1 and 8 total time points per patient. The Qiagen DNeasy Blood extraction kit was used to purify genomic DNA from total PBMCs and tumor samples. PBMCs were collected pretreatment and during treatment, and were isolated and stored as previously described. Overall study outcomes, separate from this receptor: Because of the small sample size (n ≈ 28) and the many exploratory analyses performed, the results are intended to be regarded as hypothesis-generating. Improved progression-free and overall survival was associated with having pretreatment peripheral blood TCR clonality below the median. Patients with durable benefit showed greater expansion of tumor-associated TCR clones in peripheral blood 3 weeks after starting treatment (n ≈ 23, p = 0.022).

Synthetic TCR analog templates were spiked into each PCR to estimate absolute template abundance from read counts. The immunoSEQ assay was used to amplify TCRbeta CDR3 regions from genomic DNA with bias-controlled V and J gene primers. Rearranged TCRbeta segments were sequenced at approximately 20X coverage. On the authors' methods: Sequencing errors were corrected by clustering and CDR3s were annotated against IMGT to assign V, D and J genes. Out-of-frame and stop-codon sequences were excluded, and only productive TCRbeta rearrangements were used in downstream analyses. To compute clonality, Shannon entropy was normalized by the log of the number of unique productive sequences and then subtracted from one. Clones differing between time points or between blood and tumor were identified using Fisher's exact test with Benjamini-Hochberg correction, with an adjusted p below 0.01 applied as the threshold. Imported from immuneACCESS, the table was reduced by TCRdb to in-frame sequences with V and J called. These copies leave out some clones; in studies compared against another copy, an unresolved V gene accounts for under half, and the cause of the remainder is not known. Clone size and the V and J calls come from that table; the DNA yielded D and trimming. Recorded for this sample are 70,000 to 75,000 clones; 84% of them occurred a single time. Approximately 9.2% of the sample goes to the ten largest clones.

V drops 5 bases and J drops 3 bases, leaving 14 bases in between. CDR1 and CDR2 (SGHVS, FQNEAQ) derive from the germline V gene. From the cysteine through the phenylalanine, the CDR3 covers 14 amino acids. Only the CDR3 part of the read is kept: 42 bases, read in frame from the first base. The TCR was taken from a woman aged 65 to 85 with urothelial cancer. The specimen was PBMCs, collected around atezolizumab (anti-PD-L1) treatment. This sequence uses TRBV7-8 and TRBJ2-7; the D gene is perhaps TRBD2, on 6 matching bases. The DNA sequence is TGTGCCAGCAGCCTCCCGGGGCGGGACTACGAGCAGTACTTC. Its product reads: CASSLPGRDYEQYF.